One TCR beta chain is described in this entry. Method: immunoSEQ multiplex PCR; TCRdb's copy keeps in-frame clones and lacks some. The sample carries about 32,000 clones, approximately 77% recorded once. Germline-derived CDR1 and CDR2 are SNHLY and FYNNEI. The CDR3 totals 14 residues. The sample is drawn from a study of sequential checkpoint blockade in melanoma. Study details: Patients were randomized 1:1 to nivolumab-then-ipilimumab or ipilimumab-then-nivolumab first-line. Maintenance nivolumab came after either treatment sequence.

Stated treatment: randomized to nivolumab then ipilimumab (arm A) or the reverse (arm B). Live CD3+CD8+ CD19− CD56− cells were sorted from PBMCs. Specimen: CD8+ T cells sorted from blood (inferred from file names), collected from a patient given nivolumab and ipilimumab in sequence. This clonotype was sampled from a human donor with melanoma. V gene TRBV2 combines with J gene TRBJ2-5, with D perhaps TRBD2 (6 bases). The assigned J gene may be wrong: the sequence end matches TRBJ2-7 better. CDR3 protein: CASGEWGGVYEQYF. The CDR3 nucleotides read TGTGCCAGCGGCGAGTGGGGCGGGGTTTACGAGCAGTACTTC.